The rows below give T cell receptor beta chains drawn from one sample of a study of T-cell reconstitution after alpha-beta-depleted transplantation in children. TCRdb processed the PCR reads anew with MiXCR; each CDR3 protein has one entry. The repertoire includes around 78,000 distinct CDR3 sequences, 13% to 15% of them detected once, and 25% to 30% sits in the top ten. Material: PBMCs, mostly from graft donor cells, obtained 180 days after TCRalphabeta/CD19-depleted stem cell transplant. These receptors were obtained from a male patient aged 2-15 years who had a stem cell transplant for acute lymphoblastic leukemia, so the T cells may come from the graft donor. The CDR3 runs from the conserved cysteine through the conserved F or W. The order of the fields is CDR3 length, V gene, clone size, D gene, J gene, CDR3 protein, CDR3 DNA. The D gene is left open where the match is weak. Clone size is given for some rows only: seen once, a few or many times, or a class if the clone is expanded.

>19|TRBV11-1|few|.|TRBJ2-3
CASSLSLISGTHFTDTQYF
TGTGCCAGCAGCTTATCTTTAATCTCCGGGACACACTTCACAGATACGCAGTATTTT
>12|TRBV11-2|many|.|TRBJ2-5
CASSPRRETQYF
TGTGCCAGCAGTCCGAGGCGGGAGACCCAGTACTTC
>16|TRBV5-1|few|.|TRBJ1-3
CASSLGRGSSGNTIYF
TGCGCCAGCAGCTTGGGACGAGGCTCCTCTGGAAACACCATATATTTT
>15|TRBV7-2|few|.|TRBJ2-7
CASSLGGVGSYEQYF
TGTGCCAGCAGCTTAGGTGGGGTGGGCTCCTACGAGCAGTACTTC
>15|TRBV5-1|.|.|TRBJ2-2
CASSAAGAGTGELFF
TGCGCCAGCAGCGCCGCAGGGGCGGGCACCGGGGAGCTGTTTTTT
>13|TRBV29-1|few|.|TRBJ1-5
CSVAAGFNQPQHF
TGCAGCGTTGCGGCAGGGTTCAATCAGCCCCAGCATTTT
>12|TRBV28|few|.|TRBJ1-2
CASSFQKGGYTF
TGTGCCAGCAGTTTCCAGAAGGGCGGCTACACCTTC
>14|TRBV4-1|.|.|TRBJ1-1
CASSQARDGTEAFF
TGCGCCAGCAGCCAAGCCCGGGACGGCACTGAAGCTTTCTTT
>14|TRBV6-5|.|TRBD1|TRBJ1-2
CASSYSPGGYGYTF
TGTGCCAGCAGTTACTCCCCAGGGGGATATGGCTACACCTTC
>14|TRBV7-2|.|TRBD2|TRBJ2-2
CASSQRGTGGELFF
TGTGCCAGCAGCCAGCGGGGGACGGGCGGGGAGCTGTTTTTT
>19|TRBV18|.|TRBD2|TRBJ2-3
CASALRSPRLAGHTDTQYF
TGTGCCAGCGCCCTTAGGAGTCCGAGGCTAGCGGGGCACACAGATACGCAGTATTTT
>11|TRBV5-1|many|.|TRBJ2-1
CASSQRNEQFF
TGCGCCAGCAGCCAGAGAAATGAGCAGTTCTTC
>10|TRBV20-1|few|.|TRBJ2-3
CSAFTDTQYF
TGCAGTGCTTTCACAGATACGCAGTATTTT
>15|TRBV20-1|.|TRBD2|TRBJ2-3
CSARGRTSSVDTQYF
TGCAGTGCTAGAGGTAGGACTAGCTCCGTGGATACGCAGTATTTT
>11|TRBV6-2/TRBV6-3|.|.|TRBJ2-7
CASSYSEVQYF
TGTGCCAGCAGTTACTCAGAGGTGCAGTACTTC
>15|TRBV5-6|many|.|TRBJ1-1
CASSLVPGQDTEAFF
TGTGCCAGCAGCTTGGTTCCGGGGCAGGACACTGAAGCTTTCTTT
>13|TRBV6-5|few|.|TRBJ1-2
CASSYSAIVGYTF
TGTGCCAGCAGTTACTCGGCCATCGTGGGCTACACCTTC
>17|TRBV5-1|.|TRBD2|TRBJ2-2
CASSPGLAGANTGELFF
TGCGCCAGCAGCCCCGGACTAGCGGGCGCGAACACCGGGGAGCTGTTTTTT
>14|TRBV2|few|.|TRBJ1-1
CASSRLTWRTEAFF
TGTGCCAGCAGCCGACTTACTTGGCGCACTGAAGCTTTCTTT
>16|TRBV7-2|.|.|TRBJ2-6
CASSLGGFSGANVLTF
TGTGCCAGCAGCTTAGGGGGGTTCTCTGGGGCCAACGTCCTGACTTTC
>17|TRBV5-1|few|TRBD2|TRBJ2-2
CASSLRLAGSNTGELFF
TGCGCCAGCAGCTTGAGGCTAGCGGGGTCTAACACCGGGGAGCTGTTTTTT
>13|TRBV20-1|.|TRBD2|TRBJ2-7
CSARRTSGYEQYF
TGCAGTGCTAGAAGGACTAGCGGCTACGAGCAGTACTTC
>18|TRBV9|few|.|TRBJ2-3
CASSPQILDDITSDTQYF
TGTGCCAGCAGCCCCCAGATCTTGGATGATATTACCTCAGATACGCAGTATTTT
>13|TRBV12-3/TRBV12-4|few|.|TRBJ1-5
CASSFHDNQPQHF
TGTGCCAGCAGTTTCCACGATAATCAGCCCCAGCATTTT
>16|TRBV6-1|.|.|TRBJ1-1
CASSPSSPGQRTEAFF
TGTGCCAGCAGCCCCTCATCCCCTGGACAGCGCACTGAAGCTTTCTTT
>15|TRBV7-2|few|.|TRBJ1-6
CASSPAGGVYSPLHF
TGTGCCAGCAGCCCCGCGGGGGGGGTCTATTCACCCCTCCACTTT
>15|TRBV15|.|.|TRBJ2-7
CATSRDREGTYEQYF
TGTGCCACCAGCAGAGACCGCGAGGGTACCTACGAGCAGTACTTC
>16|TRBV20-1|.|.|TRBJ1-5
CSARDPGLLRNQPQHF
TGCAGTGCTAGAGATCCGGGGCTCCTACGGAATCAGCCCCAGCATTTT
>17|TRBV20-1|few|.|TRBJ1-2
CSAPPASSPFAEYGYTF
TGCAGTGCCCCTCCGGCATCCTCGCCTTTTGCAGAATATGGCTACACCTTC
>13|TRBV7-9|few|.|TRBJ2-5
CASSLMGTETQYF
TGTGCCAGCAGCTTAATGGGTACAGAGACCCAGTACTTC
>12|TRBV9|.|.|TRBJ2-7
CASSPPSYEQYF
TGTGCCAGCAGCCCCCCCTCCTACGAGCAGTACTTC
>16|TRBV6-1|many|TRBD1|TRBJ1-2
CASSPGTGKARPGYTF
TGTGCCAGCAGTCCCGGGACAGGGAAGGCTCGGCCTGGCTACACCTTC
>14|TRBV5-1|.|.|TRBJ2-5
CASSKDREGETQYF
TGCGCCAGCAGCAAGGACAGGGAGGGAGAGACCCAGTACTTC
>11|TRBV10-3|few|.|TRBJ2-7
CAISGAHEQYF
TGTGCCATCAGTGGGGCGCACGAGCAGTACTTC
>14|TRBV11-2|.|TRBD1|TRBJ2-3
CASSRDRYTDTQYF
TGTGCCAGCAGCCGGGACAGATACACAGATACGCAGTATTTT
>13|TRBV19|.|.|TRBJ2-7
CASAPGHHYEQYF
TGTGCCAGCGCCCCAGGACATCACTACGAGCAGTACTTC
>16|TRBV10-3|few|TRBD1|TRBJ2-7
CAISESSGTGSHEQYF
TGTGCCATCAGTGAGTCGAGCGGGACAGGGAGTCACGAGCAGTACTTC
>19|TRBV12-3/TRBV12-4|few|TRBD2|TRBJ2-5
CASSSGTRFTSGEGETQYF
TGTGCCAGCAGTTCCGGGACTAGATTTACCAGCGGGGAGGGAGAGACCCAGTACTTC
>15|TRBV5-6|many|TRBD2|TRBJ2-3
CASSFVGRCTDTQYF
TGTGCCAGCAGCTTCGTCGGGAGGTGTACAGATACGCAGTATTTT
>17|TRBV12-3/TRBV12-4|many|TRBD1|TRBJ2-3
CASSLALWTGVPDTQYF
TGTGCCAGCAGTTTAGCGCTTTGGACAGGGGTTCCAGATACGCAGTATTTT